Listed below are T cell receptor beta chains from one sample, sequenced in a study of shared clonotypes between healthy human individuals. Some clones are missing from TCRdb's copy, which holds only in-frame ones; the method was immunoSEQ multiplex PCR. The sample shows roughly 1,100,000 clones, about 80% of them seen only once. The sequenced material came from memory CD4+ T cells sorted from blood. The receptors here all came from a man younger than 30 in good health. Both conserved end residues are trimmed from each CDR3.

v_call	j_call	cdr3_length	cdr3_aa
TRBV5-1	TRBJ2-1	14	ASSLRADRSYNEQF
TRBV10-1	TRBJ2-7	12	ASSGDRPPYEQY
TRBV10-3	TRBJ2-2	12	ASRLAGVTGELF
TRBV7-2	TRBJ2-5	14	ASSSGQGKWQETQY
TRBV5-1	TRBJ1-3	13	ASSLRGEVGNTIY
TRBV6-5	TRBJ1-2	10	ATRQGSYGYT
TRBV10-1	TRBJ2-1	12	ASSVEQSYNEQF
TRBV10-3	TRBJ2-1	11	AISEGAGREQF
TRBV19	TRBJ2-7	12	ASSIGQGSYEQY
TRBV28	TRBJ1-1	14	ASSLIGQVPNTEAF